This TCR beta chain comes out of a study of cytomegalovirus exposure and HLA in healthy donors. Study-level points and caveats: A list of more than 150 TCR beta chains associated with cytomegalovirus was given.

CDR3 size: 15 residues. A multiplex PCR was run with 60 Vbeta primers and 13 Jbeta primers. Sequencing was performed with immunoSEQ multiplex PCR; in TCRdb, only in-frame clones are kept and a portion is missing. This table has 130,000 to 150,000 clones, approximately 73% appearing once. In regard to this clone: As yet, its antigen is unknown.

Donors consisted of healthy bone marrow donors. Material: PBMCs. This clonotype was obtained from a human donor in good health. J is TRBJ2-1 and V is TRBV7-5; whether TRBD1, the table's D call, matches the DNA was not checked. TRBV7-5 is a documented pseudogene. CDR3 DNA: TGTGCCAGAAGCTGGGACAGGGGGCCCTTCAATGAGCAGTTCTTC. Encoded protein: CARSWDRGPFNEQFF.